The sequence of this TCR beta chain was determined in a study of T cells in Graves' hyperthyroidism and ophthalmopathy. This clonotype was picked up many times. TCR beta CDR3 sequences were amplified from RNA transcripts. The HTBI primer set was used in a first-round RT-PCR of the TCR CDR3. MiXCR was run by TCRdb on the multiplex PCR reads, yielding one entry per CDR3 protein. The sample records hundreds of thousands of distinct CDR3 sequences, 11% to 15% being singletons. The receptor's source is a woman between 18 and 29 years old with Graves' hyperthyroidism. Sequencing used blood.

In nucleotides, the CDR3 is TGCAGTGCTAGAACGGCGGGGAGGGGATCAGAGACCCAGTACTTC. Amino acids: CSARTAGRGSETQYF. V and J are TRBV20-1 and TRBJ2-5, with 7 bases lining up with TRBD2. Per the germline V gene, CDR1 is DFQATT and CDR2 is SNEGSKA (reference sequence). The CDR3 length is 15 residues. The J segment lost 4 bases and the V segment lost 2 bases, leaving 10 bases of the junction unmatched.